This entry lists 23 T cell receptor beta chains sequenced from one sample in a study of T cell changes during pregnancy in multiple sclerosis. Sequencing was performed with immunoSEQ multiplex PCR; in TCRdb, only in-frame clones are kept and a portion is missing. The sample shows 40,000 or so clones, 85% to 95% of them seen only once. The sequencing here drew on CD4+ T cells from peripheral blood mononuclear cells, taken after pregnancy. These receptor sequences come from a female donor in good health, enrolled as a control in a pregnancy study.

The chain links TRBV5-6 to TRBJ2-1; 9 positions agree with TRBD2. CDR3 length equals 15 residues. Germline CDR1 SGHDT, CDR2 YYEEEE. With V trimmed by 0 bases and J by 8 bases, 6 bases remained unmatched. Written as DNA, the CDR3 is TGTGCCAGCAGCTTGGCAAGACTAGCGGCCCATGAGCAGTTCTTC. Its translation is CASSLARLAAHEQFF.

This clone came up a few times. The J gene is TRBJ2-5, the V gene TRBV5-1; TRBD2 matches 9 bases. Germline CDR1 and CDR2: SGHRS and YFSETQ. The CDR3 sequence is 15 residues long. Trimming removed 5 bases from V and 4 bases from J; junction bases left unmatched: 9. CDR3 loop: CASSTDPGLAETQYF. The CDR3 DNA follows: TGCGCCAGCAGTACGGACCCGGGACTAGCAGAGACCCAGTACTTC.

This chain links TRBV19 with TRBJ1-4; the match to TRBD1 covers 10 bases. Looked up from germline, CDR1 is LNHDA and CDR2 is SQIVND (reference sequence). V trimming: 4 bases; J trimming: 8 bases; junction bases outside the gene matches: 4. This CDR3 is built from 14 residues. CDR3 nucleotide sequence: TGTGCCAGTAGTAAGGGACAGGGGCCCGAAAAACTGTTTTTT. Protein sequence: CASSKGQGPEKLFF. The entire variable domain, with the rest obtained from reference TRBV19 and TRBJ1-4, is as follows: DGGITQSPKYLFRKEGQNVTLSCEQNLNHDAMYWYRQDPGQGLRLIYYSQIVNDFQKGDIAEGYSVSREKKESFPLTVTSAQKNPTAFYLCASSKGQGPEKLFFGSGTQLSVL.

This chain connects TRBV18 to TRBJ1-5, with D unresolved. Germline V gene data show CDR1 as KGHSH and CDR2 as LQKENI. The CDR3 is 14 amino acids. Deletions cut 2 bases from V and 1 base from J, with 6 bases between. The CDR3 region is CASSPSRSNQPQHF. The DNA for the CDR3 is TGTGCCAGCTCACCATCCCGGAGCAATCAGCCCCAGCATTTT.

V gene TRBV27 combines with J gene TRBJ2-2; 9 bases match TRBD2. Germline V gene data show CDR1 as MNHEY and CDR2 as SMNVEV (reference sequence). There are 16 residues in the CDR3. The V and J ends lost 5 bases and 2 bases, in that order; junction bases with no gene match: 6. CDR3 sequence (DNA): TGTGCCAGCAGTCGTATTAGCGGGGGAAACACCGGGGAGCTGTTTTTT. Protein product: CASSRISGGNTGELFF.

The chain uses TRBV5-1 and TRBJ2-5, with D unclear. V was pared by 0 bases and J by 5 bases, with 8 bases between. Per germline, CDR1 SGHRS and CDR2 YFSETQ. The CDR3 loop spans 13 amino acids. CDR3 loop: CASSLGSRETQYF. In DNA form, the CDR3 reads TGCGCCAGCAGCTTGGGGTCCCGGGAGACCCAGTACTTC.

CDR3 nucleotides: TGCGCCAGCAGCCAAGACCCGGGGGGGACTAACTATGGCTACACCTTC. Encoded protein: CASSQDPGGTNYGYTF. V gene TRBV4-1 combines with J gene TRBJ1-2; a weak D match, TRBD1 (5 bases). CDR3 length: 16 amino acids. Trimming pared 0 bases from V and 0 bases from J, leaving 11 bases between. The germline V gene encodes CDR1 MGHRA and CDR2 YSYEKL.

V and J are TRBV4-1 and TRBJ2-1; possible D gene TRBD2, 6 bases. Germline loops: CDR1 MGHRA, CDR2 YSYEKL. V was pared by 0 bases and J by 12 bases, with 15 bases between. The CDR3 has 14 residues. CDR3 protein: CASSQDEVAVRQFF. CDR3 nucleotide sequence: TGCGCCAGCAGCCAAGATGAGGTAGCGGTGCGGCAGTTCTTC.

The V and J genes are TRBV18 and TRBJ2-5; 9 nucleotides match TRBD1. The CDR3 has 18 amino acids. V trimming: 4 bases; J trimming: 2 bases; junction bases outside the gene matches: 14. The germline V gene has CDR1 KGHSH and CDR2 LQKENI. The CDR3 DNA follows: TGTGCCAGCTCACTTCAAGGATTAGCCGGGACAGGGCAAGAGACCCAGTACTTC. Its protein product is CASSLQGLAGTGQETQYF.

This rearrangement joins TRBV18 to TRBJ2-1; TRBD2 matches at 10 bases. The CDR3 consists of 18 residues. V shed 3 bases and J 6 bases; nucleotides not matched to a gene: 14. The germline V gene has CDR1 KGHSH and CDR2 LQKENI. The CDR3 here is CASSPRNPGLASGNEQFF. The CDR3 nucleotides are TGTGCCAGCTCACCCCGAAATCCGGGACTAGCGTCTGGCAATGAGCAGTTCTTC.

The V call is TRBV11-3, the J call TRBJ2-3; 10 nucleotides match TRBD2. The germline V gene encodes CDR1 SGHNT and CDR2 YENEEA. V shed 4 bases, J shed 2 bases, and the junction held 6 bases outside the gene matches. The CDR3 is 16 residues long. CDR3 amino acids: CASSSGTSAATDTQYF. As DNA, the CDR3 is TGTGCCAGCAGCTCCGGGACTAGCGCAGCCACAGATACGCAGTATTTT.

This sequence joins TRBV9 and TRBJ1-6; the D gene is possibly TRBD1 (5 bases). V gave up 4 bases and J gave up 7 bases, with 12 bases separating them. CDR3 size: 14 residues. CDR1 and CDR2 from the germline V gene are SGDLS and YYNGEE. In DNA, the CDR3 is TGTGCCAGCAGCTTCAGGGAGGGGAATTCACCCCTCCACTTT. This translates into CASSFREGNSPLHF.

Remarks on this clone: An end of the junction does not agree with germline; a read error may underlie this. The rearrangement uses TRBV7-7 and TRBJ2-5; D not certain. The V gene's germline CDR1 is SSHAT and CDR2 FNYEAQ (reference sequence). The CDR3 spans 13 residues. The CDR3 here is CASSSSYQETQYF. The CDR3 nucleotides are TGTGCTAGCAGCTCCTCCTACCAAGAGACCCAGTACTTC. Variable domain in full (rest from reference TRBV7-7 and TRBJ2-5): GAGVSQSPRYKVTKRGQDVTLRCDPISSHATLYWYQQALGQGPEFLTYFNYEAQPDKSGLPSDRFSAERPEGSISTLTIQRTEQRDSAMYRCASSSSYQETQYFGPGTRLLVL.

V and J are TRBV5-1 and TRBJ2-5; the match to TRBD1 covers 7 bases. The ends lost 3 bases at V and 7 bases at J; junction bases unmatched: 18. Looked up from germline, CDR1 is SGHRS and CDR2 is YFSETQ. The CDR3 spans 17 residues. CDR3 in DNA: TGCGCCAGCAGCTCGGGACAGCCCCTAGGACCTGAAGGGACCCAGTACTTC. This gives the protein CASSSGQPLGPEGTQYF.

The chain couples TRBV18 to TRBJ2-1; D is perhaps TRBD2 (6 bases). This CDR3 has 14 amino acids. V lost 7 bases and J 6 bases, leaving 16 bases between the germline ends. Germline V lookup: CDR1 KGHSH, CDR2 LQKENI. The CDR3 DNA reads as TGTGCCAGCTTGATAGCGGAGGGACTCAATGAGCAGTTCTTC. Its protein is CASLIAEGLNEQFF.

The chain combines TRBV14 with TRBJ2-7; 7 nucleotides agree with TRBD2. From germline, CDR1 is SGHDN and CDR2 FVKESK. The CDR3 is 12 amino acids. The J segment lost 10 bases and the V segment lost 4 bases, leaving 7 bases of the junction unmatched. The CDR3 DNA reads TGTGCCAGCAGCCCCCGACTAGCCCCTCAGTACTTC. Translation gives CASSPRLAPQYF.

V is TRBV5-6 and J is TRBJ1-2; 8 bases agree with TRBD1. Germline assignment: CDR1 SGHDT and CDR2 YYEEEE. V dropped 5 bases and J dropped 2; count of bases not matched to a gene: 5. The CDR3 loop spans 14 amino acids. CDR3 sequence: CASSRDRTNYGYTF. CDR3 bases: TGTGCCAGCAGTCGGGACAGGACCAACTATGGCTACACCTTC.

The chain uses TRBV23-1 and TRBJ2-7; tentative D call: TRBD1 (5 bases). TRBV23-1 is an ORF for which the function is uncertain. V was clipped by 0 bases and J by 2 bases, with 11 bases between them. This CDR3 comprises 15 residues. The CDR3 DNA sequence: TGCGCCAGCAGTCAATCGATCCAGGGAACCTACGAGCAGTACTTC. It specifies CASSQSIQGTYEQYF.

The DNA for the CDR3 is TGTGCCAGTAGTATAGGCCGGACAGGGGGCGCGAGTAACTATGGCTACACCTTC. Protein product: CASSIGRTGGASNYGYTF. The chain carries TRBV19 and TRBJ1-2; 11 bases are shared with TRBD1. Germline V CDR1 and CDR2: LNHDA, SQIVND (reference sequence). V was pared by 1 base and J by 1 base, with 8 bases of the junction left unmatched. The CDR3 totals 18 residues.

This clone occurred once. The chain combines TRBV18 with TRBJ2-7; weak D call: TRBD1 (5 bases). CDR3 size: 14 residues. Germline V lookup: CDR1 KGHSH, CDR2 LQKENI. V was clipped by 2 bases and J by 5 bases, with 13 bases between them. CDR3 sequence (DNA): TGTGCCAGCTCACCAAACATGACAGACAACGAGCAGTACTTC. Translated: CASSPNMTDNEQYF.

The gene calls are TRBV30 and TRBJ2-7, with D possibly TRBD2 on 5 matching bases. V was cut by 0 bases and J by 6 bases, with 18 bases left in between. Germline V gives CDR1 GTSNPN, CDR2 SVGIG (reference sequence). CDR3 length: 15 residues. CDR3 amino acids: CAWSVPGWDGGEQYF. As DNA, the CDR3 is TGTGCCTGGAGTGTGCCAGGTTGGGATGGAGGCGAGCAGTACTTC.

J is TRBJ2-7 and V is TRBV7-9; TRBD2 matches 12 bases. J lost 1 base, V lost 5 bases, and 6 bases had no gene match. Germline CDR1 is SEHNR and CDR2 is FQNEAQ (reference sequence). The CDR3 runs to 16 residues. The CDR3 loop reads CASSQTSGSDSYEQYF. In DNA, the CDR3 is TGTGCCAGCAGCCAGACTAGCGGGAGTGATTCCTACGAGCAGTACTTC.

The chain recombines TRBV12-5 with TRBJ1-5, with 10 bases lining up with TRBD1. The CDR3 consists of 16 residues. The germline V gene has CDR1 LGHNT and CDR2 FRNRAP. J was trimmed by 5 bases and V by 6 bases; bases with no gene match: 10. The CDR3 is CASGDFDRGLDQPQHF. In DNA form, the CDR3 reads TGTGCTAGTGGGGACTTCGACAGGGGGCTCGATCAGCCCCAGCATTTT. Full variable domain (outside the CDR3, taken from reference TRBV12-5 and TRBJ1-5): DARVTQTPRHKVTEMGQEVTMRCQPILGHNTVFWYRQTMMQGLELLAYFRNRAPLDDSGMPKDRFSAEMPDATLATLKIQPSEPRDSAVYFCASGDFDRGLDQPQHFGDGTRLSIL.